The clone carrying this TCR beta chain was observed a handful of times. What it binds is not known. Reverse transcribing all isolated RNA meant expressed TCRB transcripts were sequenced. The method was immunoSEQ multiplex PCR; TCRdb's version includes in-frame clones alone and lacks a portion of them. The sample contains roughly 700,000 clones, 13% of which appear only once. Purity exceeding 98% was reached by all sorted populations. The sample belongs to a study of beta chain features in type 1 diabetes. The CDR3 length is 15 residues. Looked up from germline, CDR1 is MNHEY and CDR2 is SVGAGI. V shed 6 bases and J 6 bases; nucleotides not matched to a gene: 13. Study conclusions and caveats: Patients with type 1 diabetes showed fewer VDJ junction insertions and more deletions. Patients with Type 1 diabetes showed moderately but significantly shorter TCRB CDR3s in all four CD4+ subsets. The naive, central memory and Treg TCRB repertoires looked more alike in patients than they did in healthy donors.

The V call is TRBV6-5, the J call TRBJ2-7; 8 bases line up with TRBD1. Sequencing used naive CD4+ T cells from blood. This clonotype was obtained from a man aged 18-30 years with type 1 diabetes. Written as DNA, the CDR3 is TGTGCCAGCAGCCTCAACCGGGACAGGCTCCCCGAGCAGTACTTC. Protein: CASSLNRDRLPEQYF.